The text below deals with one T cell receptor (beta chain). The data are from a study of blood T cell repertoires in COVID-19. Under the authors' procedure: Estimation of nucleated cell counts was performed using reference gene primer amplification. Only in-frame clones appear in the TCRdb table, and some are missing; sequencing was by immunoSEQ multiplex PCR. V and J calls and clone size are copied from that table; D and trimming were computed from the DNA. The table records about 480,000 clones, roughly 88% of them present only once. Individuals aged about 18 to 90 years were recruited from fewer than 25 US areas. Categorization into cohorts depended on clinical history that participants reported. This CDR3 spans 15 amino acids. The germline gives CDR1 MRHNA, CDR2 SNTAGT. The ends were cut back, 0 bases at V and 1 base at J, with 6 bases in the middle.

Sequenced: PBMCs or T cells enriched from blood (not recorded which). The chain links TRBV6-4 to TRBJ2-2; a weak D match, TRBD2 (6 bases). This TCR was sampled from a woman aged 40-49 years who had recovered from COVID-19. The CDR3 loop reads CASSDSSGNTGELFF. The CDR3 nucleotides are TGTGCCAGCAGTGACTCTAGCGGGAACACCGGGGAGCTGTTTTTT.